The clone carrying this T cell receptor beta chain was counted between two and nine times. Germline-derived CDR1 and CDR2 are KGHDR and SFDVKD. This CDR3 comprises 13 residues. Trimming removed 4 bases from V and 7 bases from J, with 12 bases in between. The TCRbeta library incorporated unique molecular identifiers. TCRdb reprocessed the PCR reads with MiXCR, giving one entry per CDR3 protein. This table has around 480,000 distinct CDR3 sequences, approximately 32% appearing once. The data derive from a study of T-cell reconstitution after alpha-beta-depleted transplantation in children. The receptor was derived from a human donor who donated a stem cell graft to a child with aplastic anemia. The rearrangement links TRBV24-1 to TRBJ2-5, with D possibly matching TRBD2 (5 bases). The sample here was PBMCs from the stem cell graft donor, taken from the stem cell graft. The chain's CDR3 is CATSELRDGTQYF. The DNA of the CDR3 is TGTGCCACCAGTGAGCTACGGGATGGGACCCAGTACTTC.